This TCR beta chain came from a study of T cell responses to AZD1222 COVID-19 vaccine. Study-level background: Second-dose intervals near 4 or 12 weeks were combined. Overall study findings and caveats: Among vaccine-associated CD4 TCRs, coverage spanned spike, with dominance at 160-218 and 743-854. Regions left unmutated in variants are reportedly the target of nearly half of spike-specific TCRs.

Between the trimmed V and J ends, which lost 4 bases and 0 bases, there was a span of 1 base. Germline assignment: CDR1 MDHEN and CDR2 SYDVKM. The CDR3 runs 13 residues. TCRdb's copy holds only in-frame clones and misses some; the assay was immunoSEQ multiplex PCR. The table has roughly 100,000 clones, 91% seen once. In regard to this clone: No antigen is known for it.

This specimen consisted of peripheral blood, obtained on day 0 of AZD1222 vaccination. V and J are TRBV28 and TRBJ2-6; D remains unclear. The clonotype comes from an adult in good health. The CDR3 loop is CASSYSGANVLTF. CDR3 nucleotide sequence: TGTGCCAGCAGTTACTCTGGGGCCAACGTCCTGACTTTC.